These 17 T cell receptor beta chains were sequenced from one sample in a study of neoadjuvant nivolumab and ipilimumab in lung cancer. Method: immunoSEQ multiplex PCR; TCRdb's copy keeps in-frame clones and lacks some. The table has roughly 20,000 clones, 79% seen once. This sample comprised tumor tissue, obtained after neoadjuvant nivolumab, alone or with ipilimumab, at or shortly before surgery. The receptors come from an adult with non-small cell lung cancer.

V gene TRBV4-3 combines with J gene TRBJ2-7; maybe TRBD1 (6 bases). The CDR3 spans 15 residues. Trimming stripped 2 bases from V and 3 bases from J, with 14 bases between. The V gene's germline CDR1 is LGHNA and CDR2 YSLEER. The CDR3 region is CASSQNTGINYEQYF. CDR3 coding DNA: TGCGCCAGCAGCCAAAATACAGGGATCAACTACGAGCAGTACTTC.

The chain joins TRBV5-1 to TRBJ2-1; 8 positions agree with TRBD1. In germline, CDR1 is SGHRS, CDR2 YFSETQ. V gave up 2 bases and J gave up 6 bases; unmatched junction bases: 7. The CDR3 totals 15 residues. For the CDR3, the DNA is TGCGCCAGCAGCTTTAGCAGGGGGCAGGGCAATGAGCAGTTCTTC. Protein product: CASSFSRGQGNEQFF.

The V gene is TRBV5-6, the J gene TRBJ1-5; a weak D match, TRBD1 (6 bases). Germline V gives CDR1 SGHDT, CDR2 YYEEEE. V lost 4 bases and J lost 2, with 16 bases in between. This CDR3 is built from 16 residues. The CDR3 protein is CASSQTGSMGNQPQHF. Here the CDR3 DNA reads TGTGCCAGCAGCCAAACAGGGTCAATGGGCAATCAGCCCCAGCATTTT.

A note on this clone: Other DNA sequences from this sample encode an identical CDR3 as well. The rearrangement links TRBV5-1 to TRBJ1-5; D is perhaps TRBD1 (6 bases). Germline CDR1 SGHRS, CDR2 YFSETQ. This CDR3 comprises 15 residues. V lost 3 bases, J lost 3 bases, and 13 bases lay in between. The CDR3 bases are TGCGCCAGCAGCTCGGATGGACAGACCAATCAGCCCCAGCATTTT. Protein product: CASSSDGQTNQPQHF.

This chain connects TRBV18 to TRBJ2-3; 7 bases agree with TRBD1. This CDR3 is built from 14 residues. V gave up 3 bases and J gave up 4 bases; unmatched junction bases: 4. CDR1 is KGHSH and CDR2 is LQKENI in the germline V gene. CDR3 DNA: TGTGCCAGCTCACCCCGACAGGGAGCAGATACGCAGTATTTT. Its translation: CASSPRQGADTQYF. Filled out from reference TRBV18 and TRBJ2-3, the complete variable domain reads NAGVMQNPRHLVRRRGQEARLRCSPMKGHSHVYWYRQLPEEGLKFMVYLQKENIIDESGMPKERFSAEFPKEGPSILRIQQVVRGDSAAYFCASSPRQGADTQYFGPGTRLTVL.

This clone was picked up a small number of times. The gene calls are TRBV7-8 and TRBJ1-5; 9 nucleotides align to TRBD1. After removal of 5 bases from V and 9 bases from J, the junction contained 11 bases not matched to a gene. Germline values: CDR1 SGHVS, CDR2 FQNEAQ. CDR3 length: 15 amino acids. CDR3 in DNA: TGTGCCAGCAGCGTGGGACAGGGAGAAGGTCGGCCCCAGCATTTT. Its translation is CASSVGQGEGRPQHF. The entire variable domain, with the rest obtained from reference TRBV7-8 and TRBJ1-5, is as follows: GAGVSQSPRYKVAKRGQDVALRCDPISGHVSLFWYQQALGQGPEFLTYFQNEAQLDKSGLPSDRFFAERPEGSVSTLKIQRTQQEDSAVYLCASSVGQGEGRPQHFGDGTRLSIL.

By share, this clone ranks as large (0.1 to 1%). CDR3 coding DNA: TGTGCCAGCAGCTGGACAGGGGGCTCCTACGAGCAGTACTTC. Its translation: CASSWTGGSYEQYF. The rearrangement links TRBV7-9 to TRBJ2-7, with 10 positions matching TRBD1. The CDR3 is 14 residues long. After removal of 4 bases from V and 0 bases from J, the junction contained 0 bases not matched to a gene. Germline V gene sequence: CDR1 SEHNR, CDR2 FQNEAQ (reference sequence).

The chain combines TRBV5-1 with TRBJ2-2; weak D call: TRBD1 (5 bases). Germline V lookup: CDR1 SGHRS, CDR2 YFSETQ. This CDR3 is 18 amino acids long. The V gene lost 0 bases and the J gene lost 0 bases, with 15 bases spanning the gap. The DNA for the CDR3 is TGCGCCAGCAGCTTGGACCCCCGACAGCGATCGAACACCGGGGAGCTGTTTTTT. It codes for CASSLDPRQRSNTGELFF.

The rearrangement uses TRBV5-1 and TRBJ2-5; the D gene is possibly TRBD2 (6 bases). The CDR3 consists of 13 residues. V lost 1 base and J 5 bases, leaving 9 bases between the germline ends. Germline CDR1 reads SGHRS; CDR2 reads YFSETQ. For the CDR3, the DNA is TGCGCCAGCAGCTTGAGGAGGGATGAGACCCAGTACTTC. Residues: CASSLRRDETQYF.

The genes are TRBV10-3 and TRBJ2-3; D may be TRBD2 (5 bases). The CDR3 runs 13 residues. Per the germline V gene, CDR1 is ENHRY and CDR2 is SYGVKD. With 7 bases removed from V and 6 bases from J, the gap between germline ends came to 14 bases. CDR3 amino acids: CAIKRAPQDTQYF. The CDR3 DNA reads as TGTGCCATCAAGAGGGCTCCGCAGGATACGCAGTATTTT.

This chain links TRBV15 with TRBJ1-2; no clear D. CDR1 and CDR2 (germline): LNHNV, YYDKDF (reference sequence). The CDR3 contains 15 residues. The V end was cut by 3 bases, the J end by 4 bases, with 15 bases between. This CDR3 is CATSSLQRAGYGYTF. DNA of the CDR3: TGTGCCACCAGCAGCCTCCAGAGGGCTGGCTATGGCTACACCTTC.

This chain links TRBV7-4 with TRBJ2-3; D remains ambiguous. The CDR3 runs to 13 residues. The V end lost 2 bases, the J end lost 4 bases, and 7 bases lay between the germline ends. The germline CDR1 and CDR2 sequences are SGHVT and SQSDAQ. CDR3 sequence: CASSLPESDTQYF. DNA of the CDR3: TGTGCCAGCAGCTTACCCGAGTCAGATACGCAGTATTTT.

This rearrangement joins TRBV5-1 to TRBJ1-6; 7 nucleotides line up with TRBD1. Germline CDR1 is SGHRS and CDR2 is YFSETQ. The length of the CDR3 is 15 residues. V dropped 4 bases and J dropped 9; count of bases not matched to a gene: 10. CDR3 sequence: CASSPRGQEGSPLHF. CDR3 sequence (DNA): TGCGCCAGCAGCCCACGAGGACAGGAGGGTTCACCCCTCCACTTT.

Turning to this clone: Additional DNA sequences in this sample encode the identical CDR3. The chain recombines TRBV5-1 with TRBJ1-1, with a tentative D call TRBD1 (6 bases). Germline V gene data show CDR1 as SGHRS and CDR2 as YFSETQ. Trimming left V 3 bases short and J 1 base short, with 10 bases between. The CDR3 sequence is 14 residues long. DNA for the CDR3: TGCGCCAGCAGCTCCCGGACAGCGAACACTGAAGCTTTCTTT. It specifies CASSSRTANTEAFF.

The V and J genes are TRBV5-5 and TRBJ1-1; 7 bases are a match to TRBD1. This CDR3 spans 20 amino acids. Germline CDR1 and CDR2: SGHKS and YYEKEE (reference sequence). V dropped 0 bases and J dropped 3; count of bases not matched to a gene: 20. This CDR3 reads CASSLAPSGGLGLRYTEAFF. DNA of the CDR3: TGTGCCAGCAGCTTGGCTCCGTCAGGGGGTCTTGGTCTTCGGTACACTGAAGCTTTCTTT.

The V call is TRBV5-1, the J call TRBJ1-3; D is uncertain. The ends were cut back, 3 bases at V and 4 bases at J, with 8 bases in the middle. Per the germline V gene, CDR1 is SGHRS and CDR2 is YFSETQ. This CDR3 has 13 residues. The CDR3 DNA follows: TGCGCCAGCAGCTCGGGAGCGGGAAACACCATATATTTT. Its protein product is CASSSGAGNTIYF.

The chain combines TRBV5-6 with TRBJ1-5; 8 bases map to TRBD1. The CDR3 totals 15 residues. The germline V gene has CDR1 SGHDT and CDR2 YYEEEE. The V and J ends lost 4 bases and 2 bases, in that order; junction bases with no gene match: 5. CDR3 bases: TGTGCCAGCAGCAATCAGGGGGCTGGCAATCAGCCCCAGCATTTT. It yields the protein CASSNQGAGNQPQHF. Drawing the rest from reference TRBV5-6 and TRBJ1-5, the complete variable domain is DAGVTQSPTHLIKTRGQQVTLRCSPKSGHDTVSWYQQALGQGPQFIFQYYEEEERQRGNFPDRFSGHQFPNYSSELNVNALLLGDSALYLCASSNQGAGNQPQHFGDGTRLSIL.